Presented here are 19 T cell receptor beta chains from one specimen sequenced in a study of blood T cell repertoires in COVID-19. The assay was immunoSEQ multiplex PCR, and TCRdb's table has in-frame clones only and misses some. The repertoire holds about 210,000 clones, with around four fifths as singletons. Sequencing input: peripheral blood. The receptors shown here come from a woman between 45 and 65 years old with active or convalescent COVID-19.

This clone was seen a single time. The CDR3 reads CASSPTGTNEKLFF. The CDR3 DNA reads as TGCGCCAGCAGCCCGACAGGGACTAATGAAAAACTGTTTTTT. This rearrangement joins TRBV5-1 to TRBJ1-4, with TRBD1 identical over 7 bases. CDR3 length: 14 residues. The germline gives CDR1 SGHRS, CDR2 YFSETQ. The trim removed 4 bases at V and 2 bases at J, leaving 2 bases unmatched.

The chain employs TRBV19 and TRBJ2-1, with no clear D. CDR3 length equals 13 residues. Trimming took 3 bases from V and 0 from J, leaving 3 bases between them. Looked up from germline, CDR1 is LNHDA and CDR2 is SQIVND (reference sequence). The CDR3 spells CASSISSYNEQFF. In nucleotides, the CDR3 is TGTGCCAGTAGTATCAGCTCCTACAATGAGCAGTTCTTC.

This clone came up a few times. The gene calls are TRBV7-9 and TRBJ2-2; D might be TRBD2 (6 bases). The CDR3 is made up of 15 amino acids. V lost 2 bases and J 9 bases, leaving 16 bases between the germline ends. Germline assignment: CDR1 SEHNR and CDR2 FQNEAQ (reference sequence). The CDR3 DNA reads as TGTGCCAGCAGCTTAAACAGCGCCGGGACTCGGGAGCTGTTTTTT. Translated: CASSLNSAGTRELFF.

The chain combines TRBV29-1 with TRBJ2-2; the D is unclear. V lost 1 base and J 4 bases, leaving 13 bases between the germline ends. Looked up from germline, CDR1 is SQVTM and CDR2 is ANQGSEA. The CDR3 is 15 amino acids. The CDR3 coding sequence is TGCAGCGTTGAAGGGGCGACGTCGGTCACCGGGGAGCTGTTTTTT. Protein sequence: CSVEGATSVTGELFF.

The chain uses TRBV27 and TRBJ2-7, with 13 bases aligning to TRBD2. V trimming: 5 bases; J trimming: 6 bases; junction bases outside the gene matches: 10. This CDR3 is built from 16 residues. Germline values: CDR1 MNHEY, CDR2 SMNVEV (reference sequence). The DNA for the CDR3 is TGTGCCAGCAGTACCACTAGCGGGAGGGCCTTCCGCGAGCAGTACTTC. It specifies CASSTTSGRAFREQYF.

This clone has a single count. The V and J genes are TRBV5-1 and TRBJ2-6; a weak D match, TRBD1 (5 bases). The CDR3 extends over 18 amino acids. Per the germline V gene, CDR1 is SGHRS and CDR2 is YFSETQ. V was pared by 4 bases and J by 0 bases, with 17 bases between. CDR3 DNA: TGCGCCAGCAGCATCAGGGAAGAGGCGGCCTCTGGGGCCAACGTCCTGACTTTC. Protein sequence: CASSIREEAASGANVLTF.

V is TRBV21-1 and J is TRBJ2-5; the table calls TRBD1, which could not be checked here. TRBV21-1 constitutes a pseudogene. CDR3 size: 16 residues. This chain's CDR3 is CASSKSKDRSQETQYF. The CDR3 DNA follows: TGTGCCAGCAGCAAGAGCAAAGACAGGAGTCAAGAGACCCAGTACTTC.

This chain connects TRBV3-1 (or the pseudogene TRBV3-2) to TRBJ1-5; D not resolved. Germline V lookup: CDR1 LGHDT, CDR2 YNNKEL (reference sequence). V was pared by 11 bases and J by 4 bases, with 15 bases between. This CDR3 region has 13 residues. CDR3 amino acids: CASAARTNQPQHF. CDR3 DNA: TGTGCCTCCGCGGCCAGAACTAATCAGCCCCAGCATTTT.

The chain couples TRBV21-1 to TRBJ2-7; the tabulated D call, TRBD2, remains unverified against the DNA. TRBV21-1 corresponds to a pseudogene. The CDR3 consists of 12 residues. The CDR3 DNA sequence: TGTGCCAGCAGCAAATCCGGTCCAGAGCAGTACGTC. As protein: CASSKSGPEQYV.

The CDR3 DNA reads TGTGCCAGCAGTGAAGACTGGGGCTCACCCCTCCACTTT. As protein: CASSEDWGSPLHF. The chain combines TRBV6-4 with TRBJ1-6; the D gene is possibly TRBD1 (5 bases). V was shortened by 3 bases and J by 10 bases, with 10 bases between the two germline ends. This CDR3 contains 13 residues. Germline lookup yields CDR1 MRHNA and CDR2 SNTAGT.

The genes are TRBV6-4 and TRBJ1-3; D perhaps matches TRBD1 (6 bases). Deletions cut 3 bases from V and 2 bases from J, with 11 bases between. The CDR3 runs 15 residues. CDR1 and CDR2 (germline): MRHNA, SNTAGT. CDR3 nucleotide sequence: TGTGCCAGCAGTGAAGGGGCAGGGGCTGGAAACACCATATATTTT. As protein: CASSEGAGAGNTIYF.

V and J are TRBV2 and TRBJ2-7; D call uncertain. Trimming removed 8 bases from V and 5 bases from J, with 16 bases in between. Germline V gene data show CDR1 as SNHLY and CDR2 as FYNNEI. This CDR3 spans 13 amino acids. The CDR3: CASHPSRKHEQYF. The CDR3 bases are TGTGCCAGCCACCCCTCCAGGAAACACGAGCAGTACTTC.

J is TRBJ1-3 and V is TRBV6-5; D ambiguous. In germline, CDR1 is MNHEY, CDR2 SVGAGI. The V end lost 6 bases, the J end lost 0 bases, and 12 bases lay between the germline ends. The CDR3 runs 15 residues. CDR3 bases: TGTGCCAGCAGCCCCAGTGTGGTCTCTGGAAACACCATATATTTT. Its translation is CASSPSVVSGNTIYF.

The chain has TRBV5-1 and TRBJ2-7, with D tentatively TRBD2 (5 bases). The germline V gene has CDR1 SGHRS and CDR2 YFSETQ. CDR3 length: 12 amino acids. The germline V and J ends were trimmed by 4 bases and 6 bases, with 11 bases remaining between them. CDR3 nucleotide sequence: TGCGCCAGCAGCGAGTCGGGGTCCGAGCAGTACTTC. Protein sequence: CASSESGSEQYF.

The V and J genes are TRBV9 and TRBJ1-1, with 10 bases matching TRBD1. The germline CDR1 and CDR2 sequences are SGDLS and YYNGEE. V lost 1 base and J lost 6; bases outside the gene matches: 3. This CDR3 is 14 amino acids long. The CDR3 here is CASSVRQGAAEAFF. CDR3 bases: TGTGCCAGCAGCGTACGACAGGGGGCGGCTGAAGCTTTCTTT.

The gene calls are TRBV9 and TRBJ1-1; 8 bases are shared with TRBD1. CDR1 is SGDLS, CDR2 YYNGEE, per germline. The CDR3 spans 15 residues. V was pared by 0 bases and J by 11 bases, with 12 bases of the junction left unmatched. CDR3 DNA: TGTGCCAGCAGCGTAGGAGGGACAGGCCCTTCGACGGCTTTCTTT. Translation gives CASSVGGTGPSTAFF.

The chain uses TRBV3-1 (or the pseudogene TRBV3-2) and TRBJ2-3; 12 positions agree with TRBD1. Per germline, CDR1 LGHDT and CDR2 YNNKEL (reference sequence). The CDR3 has 17 amino acids. V trimming: 0 bases; J trimming: 5 bases; junction bases outside the gene matches: 6. The CDR3: CASSQDFGTGGGDTQYF. In DNA, the CDR3 is TGTGCCAGCAGCCAAGACTTCGGGACAGGGGGCGGAGATACGCAGTATTTT.

This chain uses TRBV9 with TRBJ2-2, with 9 nucleotides matching TRBD2. Germline V gives CDR1 SGDLS, CDR2 YYNGEE. CDR3 length equals 16 residues. Trimming at V came to 2 bases and at J to 7 bases, leaving 9 bases not matched to a gene. CDR3 coding DNA: TGTGCCAGCAGCGTCAGGAGCGGGAGGATTGTCGGGGAGCTGTTTTTT. It specifies CASSVRSGRIVGELFF.

The rearrangement links TRBV5-1 to TRBJ1-1; D remains unclear. This CDR3 comprises 14 residues. V lost 4 bases, J lost 0 bases, and 10 bases lay in between. CDR1 and CDR2 from the germline V gene are SGHRS and YFSETQ. CDR3 sequence reads: CASSQRSMNTEAFF. CDR3 in DNA: TGCGCCAGCAGCCAGCGTAGTATGAACACTGAAGCTTTCTTT.